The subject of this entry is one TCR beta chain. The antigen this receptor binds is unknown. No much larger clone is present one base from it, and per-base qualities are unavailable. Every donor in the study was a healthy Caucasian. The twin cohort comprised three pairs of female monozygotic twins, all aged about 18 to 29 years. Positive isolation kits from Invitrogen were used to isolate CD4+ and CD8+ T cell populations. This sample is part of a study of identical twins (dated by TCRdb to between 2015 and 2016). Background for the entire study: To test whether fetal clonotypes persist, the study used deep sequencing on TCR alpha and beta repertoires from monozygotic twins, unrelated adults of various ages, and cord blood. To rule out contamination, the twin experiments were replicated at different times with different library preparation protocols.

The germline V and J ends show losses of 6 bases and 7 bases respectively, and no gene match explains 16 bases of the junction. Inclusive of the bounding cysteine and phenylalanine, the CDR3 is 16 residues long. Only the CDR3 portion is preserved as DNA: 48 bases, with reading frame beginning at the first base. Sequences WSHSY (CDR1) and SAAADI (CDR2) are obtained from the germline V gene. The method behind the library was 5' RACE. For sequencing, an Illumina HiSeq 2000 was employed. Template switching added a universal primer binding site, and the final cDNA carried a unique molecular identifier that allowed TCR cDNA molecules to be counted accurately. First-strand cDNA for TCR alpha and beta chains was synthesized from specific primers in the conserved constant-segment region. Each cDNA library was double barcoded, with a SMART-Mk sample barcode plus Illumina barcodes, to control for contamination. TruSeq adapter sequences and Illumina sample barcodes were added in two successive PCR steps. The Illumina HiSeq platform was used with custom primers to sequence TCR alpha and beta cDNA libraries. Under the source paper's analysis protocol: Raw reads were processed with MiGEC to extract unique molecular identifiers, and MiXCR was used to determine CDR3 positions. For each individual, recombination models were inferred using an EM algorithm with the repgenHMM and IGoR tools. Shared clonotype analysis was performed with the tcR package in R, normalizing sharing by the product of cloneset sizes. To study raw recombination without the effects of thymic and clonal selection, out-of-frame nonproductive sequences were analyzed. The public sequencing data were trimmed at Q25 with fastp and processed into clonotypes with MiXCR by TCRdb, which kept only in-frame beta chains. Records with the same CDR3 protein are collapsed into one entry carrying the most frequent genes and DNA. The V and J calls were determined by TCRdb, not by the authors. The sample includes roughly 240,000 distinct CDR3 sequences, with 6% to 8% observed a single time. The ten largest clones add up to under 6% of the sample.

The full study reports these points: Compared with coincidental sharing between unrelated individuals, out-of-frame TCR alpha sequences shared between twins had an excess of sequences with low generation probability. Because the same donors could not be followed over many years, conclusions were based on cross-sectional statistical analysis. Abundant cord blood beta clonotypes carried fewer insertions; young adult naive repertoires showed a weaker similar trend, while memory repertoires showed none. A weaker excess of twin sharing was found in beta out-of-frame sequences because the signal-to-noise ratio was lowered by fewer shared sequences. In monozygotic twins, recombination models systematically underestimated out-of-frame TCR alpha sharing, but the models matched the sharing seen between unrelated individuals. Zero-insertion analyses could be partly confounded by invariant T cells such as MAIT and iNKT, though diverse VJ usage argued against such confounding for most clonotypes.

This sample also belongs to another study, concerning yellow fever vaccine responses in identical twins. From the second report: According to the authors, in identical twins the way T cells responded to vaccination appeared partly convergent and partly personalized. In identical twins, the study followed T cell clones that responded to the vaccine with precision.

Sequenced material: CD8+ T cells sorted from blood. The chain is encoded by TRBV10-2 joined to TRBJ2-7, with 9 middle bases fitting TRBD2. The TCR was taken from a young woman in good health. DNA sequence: TGCGCCAGCAGCCAAGTCGGGGCGGGAGGGCCAAGGGAGCAGTACTTC. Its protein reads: CASSQVGAGGPREQYF.